One and the same sample provided the 17 T cell receptor beta chains below, sequenced in a study of T-cell memory formation after mild COVID-19. TCRdb re-analysed the 5' RACE reads in MiXCR, keeping a single row per CDR3 protein. The repertoire holds hundreds of thousands of distinct CDR3 sequences, with around 27% as singletons. Sequencing was done on a sample of PBMCs or a T cell subset sorted from them (not recorded which). Receptor source: an adult woman who had mild COVID-19 (a few samples of this study predate the infection). Cell type and time point are not known.

Of note for this clonotype: Compared with germline, one end of the junction differs, possibly owing to a read error. The rearrangement links TRBV5-1 to TRBJ1-2; unclear D gene. This CDR3 has 13 residues. Germline loops: CDR1 SGHRS, CDR2 YFSETQ. The CDR3 reads CASSLDAIYGYTF. The CDR3 nucleotides are TGCGCCAGCAGCTTGGACGCTATCTATGGCTACACATTC.

This clonotype has at least ten counts. The gene calls are TRBV7-3 and TRBJ2-3; 12 positions agree with TRBD2. This CDR3 has 16 amino acids. CDR1 is SGHTA and CDR2 is FQGTGA in the germline V gene. J was trimmed by 2 bases and V by 5 bases; bases with no gene match: 5. CDR3 nucleotides: TGTGCCAGCAGCACCACTAGCGGGGGGACCACAGATACGCAGTATTTT. Residues: CASSTTSGGTTDTQYF.

The chain carries TRBV4-1 and TRBJ2-3; D is perhaps TRBD2 (6 bases). Germline assignment: CDR1 MGHRA and CDR2 YSYEKL. With 4 bases removed from V and 6 bases from J, the gap between germline ends came to 14 bases. This CDR3 is 14 amino acids long. For the CDR3, the DNA is TGCGCCAGCAGCCGGGCGGGGAGTGGGGATACGCAGTATTTT. As protein: CASSRAGSGDTQYF.

This clonotype showed up just a few times. This chain connects TRBV29-1 to TRBJ1-1, with 8 bases that match TRBD1. CDR3 length: 13 amino acids. V lost 4 bases to trimming and J lost 3 bases; unmatched junction nucleotides: 4. CDR1 and CDR2 from the germline V gene are SQVTM and ANQGSEA. The CDR3 nucleotides read TGCAGCGTTGGACACAGGGGGGACACTGAAGCTTTCTTT. Translation: CSVGHRGDTEAFF.

The chain joins TRBV5-1 to TRBJ2-2; tentatively, D is TRBD2 (6 bases). The V end was cut by 4 bases, the J end by 4 bases, with 14 bases between. The germline V gene encodes CDR1 SGHRS and CDR2 YFSETQ. CDR3 length equals 15 residues. CDR3 protein: CASSPWGVVTGELFF. CDR3 nucleotide sequence: TGCGCCAGCAGCCCCTGGGGGGTAGTCACCGGGGAGCTGTTTTTT.

Only a few counts were recorded for this clonotype. The chain couples TRBV7-9 to TRBJ2-2, with a tentative D call TRBD1 (6 bases). The germline V and J ends were trimmed by 5 bases and 5 bases, with 18 bases remaining between them. The CDR3 consists of 16 residues. The V gene's germline CDR1 is SEHNR and CDR2 FQNEAQ (reference sequence). The CDR3 sequence: CASSPPMGAATGELFF. The CDR3 DNA follows: TGTGCCAGCAGCCCCCCGATGGGGGCCGCTACCGGGGAGCTGTTTTTT. Combining the CDR3 with reference TRBV7-9 and TRBJ2-2 gives the whole variable domain DTGVSQNPRHKITKRGQNVTFRCDPISEHNRLYWYRQTLGQGPEFLTYFQNEAQLEKSRLLSDRFSAERPKGSFSTLEIQRTEQGDSAMYLCASSPPMGAATGELFFGEGSRLTVL.

This clonotype was counted only a few times. V is TRBV7-2 and J is TRBJ1-6; D not resolved. V was trimmed by 4 bases and J by 0 bases, leaving 13 bases between them. The CDR3 has 17 amino acids. Germline V gene data show CDR1 as SGHTA and CDR2 as FQGNSA. For the CDR3, the DNA is TGTGCCAGCAGCTCGACTTCTGACGACTCCTATAATTCACCCCTCCACTTT. Translation: CASSSTSDDSYNSPLHF.

The chain couples TRBV7-6 to TRBJ2-7; 12 bases align to TRBD2. Germline-derived CDR1 and CDR2 are SGHVS and FNYEAQ. The CDR3 covers 19 residues. The V and J ends lost 3 bases and 6 bases, in that order; junction bases with no gene match: 18. CDR3 protein: CASSFSFLAGLAGKSEQYF. The CDR3 DNA reads as TGTGCCAGCAGCTTCTCGTTCTTGGCTGGACTAGCGGGAAAGAGCGAGCAGTACTTC.

This chain links TRBV2 with TRBJ2-5; TRBD1 matches 7 bases. Germline assignment: CDR1 SNHLY and CDR2 FYNNEI. After removal of 8 bases from V and 1 base from J, the junction contained 10 bases not matched to a gene. This CDR3 is 15 amino acids long. The CDR3 spells CASATWGTVQETQYF. The CDR3, as DNA: TGTGCCAGCGCGACGTGGGGGACAGTCCAAGAGACCCAGTACTTC.

The chain couples TRBV9 to TRBJ1-2; D gene unclear. The V gene's germline CDR1 is SGDLS and CDR2 YYNGEE. V was pared by 0 bases and J by 2 bases, with 8 bases between. This CDR3 has 14 amino acids. CDR3 residues: CASSVAEGNYGYTF. In nucleotides, the CDR3 is TGTGCCAGCAGCGTAGCTGAAGGAAACTATGGCTACACCTTC.

This clonotype was counted a few times. A read error may produce the germline difference seen at one junction end. This rearrangement joins TRBV20-1 to TRBJ2-3; tentatively, D is TRBD2 (6 bases). The CDR3 consists of 13 residues. The germline CDR1 and CDR2 sequences are DFQATT and SNEGSKA (reference sequence). In DNA, the CDR3 is TGTGGGGGGAACAGGATAGCCACAGATACGCAGTATTTT. Encoded protein: CGGNRIATDTQYF.

This clonotype was seen more than once but under ten times. The chain carries TRBV6-2 or TRBV6-3 and TRBJ2-7, with 7 bases fitting TRBD1. The CDR3 is 13 residues long. V gave up 6 bases and J gave up 5 bases; unmatched junction bases: 7. Per the germline V gene, CDR1 is MNHEY and CDR2 is SVGEGT. The CDR3 loop is CASSRRQGHEQYF. The CDR3 region has the DNA TGTGCCAGCAGCCGTCGACAGGGCCACGAGCAGTACTTC.

This clonotype was counted between two and nine times. The chain recombines TRBV7-3 with TRBJ2-2; tentatively, D is TRBD2 (6 bases). Germline CDR1 and CDR2: SGHTA and FQGTGA. This CDR3 is built from 16 residues. Trimming shortened V by 3 bases and J by 1 base, and 12 bases separated the two germline ends. The CDR3 protein is CASSFSGTQNTGELFF. CDR3 DNA sequence: TGTGCCAGCAGCTTCTCCGGGACTCAGAACACCGGGGAGCTGTTTTTT.

V gene TRBV24-1 combines with J gene TRBJ2-6, with D perhaps being TRBD1 or TRBD2 (5 bases each). The V end was cut by 0 bases, the J end by 8 bases, with 10 bases between. CDR3 length: 15 amino acids. Germline-derived CDR1 and CDR2 are KGHDR and SFDVKD. CDR3 sequence: CATSDLQEGTNVLTF. CDR3 DNA: TGTGCCACCAGTGATTTGCAAGAGGGGACCAACGTCCTGACTTTC.

V and J are TRBV30 and TRBJ2-7; the D call may be TRBD1 or TRBD2 (5 bases each). The ends were cut back, 3 bases at V and 0 bases at J, with 12 bases in the middle. CDR3 length: 14 amino acids. Germline V gene sequence: CDR1 GTSNPN, CDR2 SVGIG (reference sequence). CDR3 in DNA: TGTGCCTGGAGCCGATCCGGGACCTCCTACGAGCAGTACTTC. Protein sequence: CAWSRSGTSYEQYF.

Only a few counts were recorded for this clonotype. This sequence joins TRBV20-1 and TRBJ2-1; D is perhaps TRBD1 or TRBD2 (6 bases each). Germline CDR1 reads DFQATT; CDR2 reads SNEGSKA (reference sequence). This CDR3 has 13 amino acids. Trimming stripped 0 bases from V and 9 bases from J, with 12 bases between. The CDR3 DNA is TGCAGTGCTAGAGATCTGGGGGGCGGTGAGCAGTTCTTC. Amino acids: CSARDLGGGEQFF.

The gene calls are TRBV12-2 and TRBJ2-7; the tabulated D call, TRBD1, remains unverified against the DNA. TRBV12-2 is termed a pseudogene. This CDR3 comprises 15 residues. The CDR3 protein is CASRSSGQGGYEQYF. The CDR3 nucleotides read TGTGCAAGTCGCTCAAGCGGACAGGGGGGTTACGAGCAGTACTTC.